This entry describes one TCR beta chain. This record belongs to a study of identical twins. MiXCR, run by TCRdb on the 5' RACE reads, gives a single entry per CDR3 protein. Among over 550,000 distinct CDR3 sequences listed, under 8.5% were seen once. This CDR3 has 15 residues. Trimming pared 4 bases from V and 1 base from J, leaving 14 bases between. CDR1 and CDR2 (germline): SGHKS, YYEKEE (reference sequence). These data were also filed under a second study, of yellow fever vaccine responses in identical twins.

Sequencing was done on a sample of PBMCs. The chain recombines TRBV5-5 with TRBJ2-5; D not certain. The sequence was obtained from a woman under 30 in good health. Here the CDR3 DNA reads TGTGCCAGCAGCGTGCCTGGGGTCGTCCAAGAGACCCAGTACTTC. Translating it yields CASSVPGVVQETQYF.